The clone carrying this T cell receptor beta chain has just one count. Its matching antigen is unknown. Trimming took 4 bases from V and 6 from J; bases not matched to a gene: 3. This CDR3 has 14 residues. The germline V gene has CDR1 MNHNY and CDR2 SVGAGI (reference sequence). These data come from a study of cytomegalovirus exposure and HLA in healthy donors. Overall study findings and caveats: In a later analysis, compared with equally common non-associated chains, HLA-associated beta chains were more expanded.

PCR used 60 Vbeta primers and 13 Jbeta primers. Clones were read by immunoSEQ multiplex PCR, and TCRdb kept only the in-frame ones, dropping some. The sample contains around 150,000 clones, approximately 79% of which appear only once. The chain recombines TRBV6-6 with TRBJ1-4, with 9 bases matching TRBD1. Material for sequencing was PBMCs. This TCR was sampled from a man aged 55 to 69 in good health and CMV-seronegative. CDR3 nucleotide sequence: TGTGCCAGCAGTTGGGGACAGGGAGATGAAAAACTGTTTTTT. It codes for CASSWGQGDEKLFF.